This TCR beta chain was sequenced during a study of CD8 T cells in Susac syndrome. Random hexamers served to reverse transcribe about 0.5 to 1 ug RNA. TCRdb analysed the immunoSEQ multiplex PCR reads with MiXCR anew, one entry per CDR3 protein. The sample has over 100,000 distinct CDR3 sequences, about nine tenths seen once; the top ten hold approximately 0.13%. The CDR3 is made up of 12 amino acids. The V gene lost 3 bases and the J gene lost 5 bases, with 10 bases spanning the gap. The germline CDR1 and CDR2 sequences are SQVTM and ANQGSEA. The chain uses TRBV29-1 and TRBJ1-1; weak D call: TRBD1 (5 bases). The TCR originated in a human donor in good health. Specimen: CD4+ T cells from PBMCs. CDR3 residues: CSVDQRGTEAFF. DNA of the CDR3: TGCAGCGTTGACCAGCGGGGGACTGAAGCTTTCTTT.